This TCR beta chain was profiled in a study of beta chain features in type 1 diabetes. Per donor, one heparinised blood draw averaged around 0.12 L. Sorted populations were all over 95% pure. Isolated RNA was reverse transcribed in full, so expressed TCRB transcripts were sequenced. Sequenced by immunoSEQ multiplex PCR; TCRdb stores in-frame clones only, minus some. This sample has fewer than 25,000 clones; roughly three quarters occur once, and the top ten carry over 2%. The length of the CDR3 is 14 residues. V lost 5 bases, J lost 4 bases, and 12 bases lay in between. Germline V lookup: CDR1 LNHDA, CDR2 SQIVND (reference sequence).

The sequencing input was Tregs from blood. The sequence was collected from a woman in her forties in good health. V and J are TRBV19 and TRBJ2-1, with D perhaps TRBD1 (7 bases). The CDR3 DNA is TGTGCCAGTAGTGGAGGGGGCGGGTACAATGAGCAGTTCTTC. It codes for CASSGGGGYNEQFF.